Below are 8 T cell receptor beta chains sequenced from a single sample in a study of T cell responses to AZD1222 COVID-19 vaccine. TCRdb's table, derived via immunoSEQ multiplex PCR, lists solely in-frame clones and lacks some. The table lists roughly 72,000 clones, about 87% of them singletons. The sample here was peripheral blood, taken 28 days after the second dose of the MenACWY control vaccine. The origin of the receptors is an adult who received the MenACWY meningococcal vaccine as a control.

The chain links TRBV3-1 (or the pseudogene TRBV3-2) to TRBJ1-2; TRBD1 is a possible D gene (5 bases). The CDR3 length is 16 residues. Trimming cost V 0 bases and J 5 bases, with 16 bases left between them. The germline V gene has CDR1 LGHDT and CDR2 YNNKEL (reference sequence). The CDR3 DNA is TGTGCCAGCAGCCAAGATCTTCAGGGTTCGAGGTATGGCTACACCTTC. As protein: CASSQDLQGSRYGYTF.

The V and J genes are TRBV2 and TRBJ1-6; a possible D gene is TRBD1 (5 bases). The length of the CDR3 is 14 residues. Germline loops: CDR1 SNHLY, CDR2 FYNNEI. V lost 2 bases to trimming and J lost 6 bases, with 8 bases between them. CDR3 DNA: TGTGCCAGCAGTGAACGGCAGGGTAATTCACCCCTCCACTTT. Its translation is CASSERQGNSPLHF.

The V gene is TRBV27, the J gene TRBJ1-2, with D perhaps matching TRBD1 (6 bases). The CDR3 sequence is 14 residues long. Germline loops: CDR1 MNHEY, CDR2 SMNVEV (reference sequence). The CDR3 sequence is CATRGGPILGGYTF. The CDR3 nucleotides read TGTGCTACAAGGGGGGGCCCTATATTGGGTGGCTACACCTTC.

This clone was observed a single time. The V gene is TRBV9, the J gene TRBJ2-7, with 8 nucleotides matching TRBD1. Per the germline V gene, CDR1 is SGDLS and CDR2 is YYNGEE. After removal of 4 bases from V and 0 bases from J, the junction contained 6 bases not matched to a gene. The CDR3 totals 15 residues. The CDR3 DNA reads as TGTGCCAGCAGCCCCCGACAGGGGAGCTCCTACGAGCAGTACTTC. It specifies CASSPRQGSSYEQYF.

The chain combines TRBV28 with TRBJ1-4; D not certain. CDR3 size: 16 residues. CDR1 and CDR2 (germline): MDHEN, SYDVKM. V was shortened by 2 bases and J by 0 bases, with 10 bases between the two germline ends. As DNA, the CDR3 is TGTGCCAGCAGTTTAGCATCAACTGCAACTAATGAAAAACTGTTTTTT. Translated: CASSLASTATNEKLFF. Using reference TRBV28 and TRBJ1-4 for the parts outside the CDR3, the full variable domain is DVKVTQSSRYLVKRTGEKVFLECVQDMDHENMFWYRQDPGLGLRLIYFSYDVKMKEKGDIPEGYSVSREKKERFSLILESASTNQTSMYLCASSLASTATNEKLFFGSGTQLSVL.

The V call is TRBV28, the J call TRBJ1-5; 12 bases are shared with TRBD1. The ends lost 5 bases at V and 2 bases at J; junction bases unmatched: 7. The CDR3 covers 17 residues. Germline values: CDR1 MDHEN, CDR2 SYDVKM. CDR3 bases: TGTGCCAGCAGTGCGGGACAGGGGGCCTCGGGCAATCAGCCCCAGCATTTT. It encodes CASSAGQGASGNQPQHF.

The sample holds a few counts of this clone. The V gene is TRBV3-1 (or the pseudogene TRBV3-2), the J gene TRBJ1-5; no clear D gene. This CDR3 is 13 amino acids long. V was pared by 3 bases and J by 16 bases, with 19 bases between. Germline V gene sequence: CDR1 LGHDT, CDR2 YNNKEL (reference sequence). The CDR3 here is CASSQPPGGEVHF. CDR3 DNA sequence: TGTGCCAGCAGCCAGCCTCCAGGAGGAGAGGTCCATTTT.

The chain combines TRBV6-5 with TRBJ2-6, with D uncertain. The V and J ends lost 8 bases and 2 bases respectively, with 7 bases between them. This CDR3 is built from 13 residues. Per germline, CDR1 MNHEY and CDR2 SVGAGI. The CDR3 DNA follows: TGTGCCAGCCGACCCCCTGGGGCCAACGTCCTGACTTTC. Protein: CASRPPGANVLTF.